Detailed here is one T cell receptor (beta chain). What it recognizes is unknown. These data are taken from a study of CD8 T cells in ankylosing spondylitis. Broader study findings: For ankylosing spondylitis blood, a TCR beta motif of 7 or 8 highly homologous variants appeared characteristic.

Trimming took 4 bases from V and 7 from J, leaving 14 bases between them. The CDR3 is 14 amino acids. Per germline, CDR1 MNHEY and CDR2 SVGAGI. TCRdb reprocessed the 5' RACE reads via MiXCR and lists one record per CDR3 protein. Among 100,000 or so distinct CDR3 sequences, more than 8.5% were seen once, and the ten largest hold 30%. This sequence was found in a male donor with ankylosing spondylitis. Sequencing used blood, either unsorted or a sorted T cell fraction (not recorded which). The chain combines TRBV6-5 with TRBJ1-5, with a tentative D call TRBD1 (5 bases). In nucleotides, the CDR3 is TGTGCCAGCAGTTGCGGAACAGGAGACCAGCCCCAGCATTTT. Translation gives CASSCGTGDQPQHF.